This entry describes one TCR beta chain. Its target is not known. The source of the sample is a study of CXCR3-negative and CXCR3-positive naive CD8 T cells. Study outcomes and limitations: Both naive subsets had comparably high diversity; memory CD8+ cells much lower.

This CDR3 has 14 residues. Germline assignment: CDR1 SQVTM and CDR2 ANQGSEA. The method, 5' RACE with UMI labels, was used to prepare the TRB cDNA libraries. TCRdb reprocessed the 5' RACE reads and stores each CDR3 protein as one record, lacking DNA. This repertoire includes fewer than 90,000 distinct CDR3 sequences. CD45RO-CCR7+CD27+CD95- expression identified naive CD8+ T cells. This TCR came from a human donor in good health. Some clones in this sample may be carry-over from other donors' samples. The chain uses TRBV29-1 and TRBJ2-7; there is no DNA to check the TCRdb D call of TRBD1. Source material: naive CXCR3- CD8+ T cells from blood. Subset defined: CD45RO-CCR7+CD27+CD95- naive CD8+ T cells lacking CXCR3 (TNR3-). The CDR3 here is CSVMGGTISYEQYF.